The source of this T cell receptor (beta chain) is a study of CD8+CD57+ T cells in acquired aplastic anemia. Study summary: DNA recovered from sorted CD4+ and CD8+ cells had a mean of around 3.2 ug. General study points: In CD8+ cells, Simpson's diversity showed no significant difference between patients and controls.

Genomic DNA provided the template from which TCR beta VDJ and CDR3 profiles were obtained. TCRdb reprocessed the reads with MiXCR, giving one entry per CDR3 protein. The table lists some 180,000 distinct CDR3 sequences, roughly 60% of them singletons. On this clonotype itself: Antigen unknown.

The V end was cut by 6 bases, the J end by 0 bases, with 14 bases between. Germline-derived CDR1 and CDR2 are MNHNS and SASEGT. The CDR3 extends over 15 amino acids. For sequencing, patients were chosen who had shown expansion of CD8+CD57+ cells by flow cytometry. All participating patients were living with severe acquired aplastic anemia. Prior therapy had not been administered to any patient at the time of blood sampling. The sequence came from a human donor with aplastic anemia. The rearrangement uses TRBV6-1 and TRBJ2-5; D is ambiguous. What was sequenced was sorted CD4+, CD8+, or CD8+CD57+ T cells (not recorded which) from PBMCs. The CDR3 DNA sequence: TGTGCCAGCAGGGGCCTGATCAAGTACCAAGAGACCCAGTACTTC. Translating gives CASRGLIKYQETQYF.